The table lists the clone carrying this T cell receptor (beta chain) with a few counts. Its antigen is unknown. Germline loops: CDR1 SQVTM, CDR2 ANQGSEA. There are 13 residues in the CDR3. Trimming shortened V by 7 bases and J by 2 bases, and 12 bases separated the two germline ends. Primed by a sample-barcoded 5' primer and a J-beta primer mix, a second PCR proceeded for 7 to 11 cycles. One entry per CDR3 protein, called by TCRdb with MiXCR from the 5' RACE reads. The sample lists under 2,000,000 distinct CDR3 sequences, around half occurring once. The entry originates in a study of blood T cells in healthy people across ages. Findings and limits, study-wide: Naive T cell percentage strongly correlated with TCR beta diversity. Per million T cells, TCR beta diversity dropped about linearly as age rose.

Sequencing input: blood. The chain couples TRBV29-1 to TRBJ2-1; D ambiguous. The sequence came from a woman between 35 and 50 years old in good health. The CDR3 loop is CSASDEAYNEQFF. DNA of the CDR3: TGCAGCGCCTCGGACGAGGCCTACAATGAGCAGTTCTTC.